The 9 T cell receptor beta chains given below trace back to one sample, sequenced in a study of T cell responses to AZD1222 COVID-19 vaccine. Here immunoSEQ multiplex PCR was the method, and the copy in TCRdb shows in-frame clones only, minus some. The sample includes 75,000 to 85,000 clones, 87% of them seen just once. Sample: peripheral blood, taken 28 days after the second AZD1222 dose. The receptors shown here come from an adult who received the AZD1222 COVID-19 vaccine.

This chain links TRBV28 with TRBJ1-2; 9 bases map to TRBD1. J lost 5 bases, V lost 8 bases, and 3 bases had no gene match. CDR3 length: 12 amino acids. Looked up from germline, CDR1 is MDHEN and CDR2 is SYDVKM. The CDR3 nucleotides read TGTGCCAGCCGGGACAGGGCATATGGCTACACCTTC. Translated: CASRDRAYGYTF.

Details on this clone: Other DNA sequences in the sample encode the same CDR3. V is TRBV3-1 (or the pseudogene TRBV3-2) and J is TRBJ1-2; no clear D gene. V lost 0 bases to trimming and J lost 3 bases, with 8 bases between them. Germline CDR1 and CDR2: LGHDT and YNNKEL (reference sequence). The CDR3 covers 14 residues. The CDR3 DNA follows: TGTGCCAGCAGCCAAGAGGGCCAGGACTATGGCTACACCTTC. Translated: CASSQEGQDYGYTF.

Here the CDR3 DNA reads TGCGCCAGCAGCCGGACCGGGACAGGGAATGGGGCCAACGTCCTGACTTTC. Its translation is CASSRTGTGNGANVLTF. V is TRBV5-1 and J is TRBJ2-6; TRBD1 aligns across 9 bases. The trim removed 4 bases at V and 3 bases at J, leaving 8 bases unmatched. The germline gives CDR1 SGHRS, CDR2 YFSETQ. The CDR3 contains 17 residues.

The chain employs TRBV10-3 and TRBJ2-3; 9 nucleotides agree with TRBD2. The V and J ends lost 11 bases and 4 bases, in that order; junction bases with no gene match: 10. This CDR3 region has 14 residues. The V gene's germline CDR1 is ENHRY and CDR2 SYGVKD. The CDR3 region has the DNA TGTGCCGGCGGACGCGGGGGGGCGGCAGATACGCAGTATTTT. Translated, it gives CAGGRGGAADTQYF.

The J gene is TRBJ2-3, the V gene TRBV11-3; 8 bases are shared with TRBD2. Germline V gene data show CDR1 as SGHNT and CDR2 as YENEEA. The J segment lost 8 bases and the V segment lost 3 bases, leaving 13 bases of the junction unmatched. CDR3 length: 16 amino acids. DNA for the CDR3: TGTGCCAGCAGCTTTAGTAGGAGCGGGGGCGTTGGTACGCAGTATTTT. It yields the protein CASSFSRSGGVGTQYF.

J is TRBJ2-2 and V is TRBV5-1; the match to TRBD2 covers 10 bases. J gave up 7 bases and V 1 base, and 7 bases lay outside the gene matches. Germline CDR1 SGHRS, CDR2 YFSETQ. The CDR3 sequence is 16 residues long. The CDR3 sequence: CASSLQLAGLGGELFF. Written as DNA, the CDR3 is TGCGCCAGCAGCTTGCAACTAGCGGGGCTGGGCGGGGAGCTGTTTTTT. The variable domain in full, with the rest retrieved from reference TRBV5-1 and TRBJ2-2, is KAGVTQTPRYLIKTRGQQVTLSCSPISGHRSVSWYQQTPGQGLQFLFEYFSETQRNKGNFPGRFSGRQFSNSRSEMNVSTLELGDSALYLCASSLQLAGLGGELFFGEGSRLTVL.

The CDR3 DNA sequence: TGTGCCAGCAGTTACTCGATTAGTGGGCGGGATACTGAAGCTTTCTTT. Translation gives CASSYSISGRDTEAFF. This sequence joins TRBV6-5 and TRBJ1-1; D uncertain. V dropped 0 bases and J dropped 5 bases, with 16 bases sitting between them. Looked up from germline, CDR1 is MNHEY and CDR2 is SVGAGI. CDR3 length: 16 residues.

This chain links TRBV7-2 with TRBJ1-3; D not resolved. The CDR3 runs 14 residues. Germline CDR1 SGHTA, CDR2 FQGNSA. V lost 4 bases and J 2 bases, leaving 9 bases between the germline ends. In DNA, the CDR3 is TGTGCCAGCAGCTCCAGGTCGGCTGGAAACACCATATATTTT. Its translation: CASSSRSAGNTIYF.

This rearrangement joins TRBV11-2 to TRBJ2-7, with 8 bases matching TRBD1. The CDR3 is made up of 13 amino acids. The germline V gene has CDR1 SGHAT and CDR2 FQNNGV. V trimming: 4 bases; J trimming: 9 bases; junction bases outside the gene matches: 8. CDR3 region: CASSSDRERGQYF. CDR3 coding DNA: TGTGCCAGCAGCTCGGACAGGGAACGAGGGCAGTACTTC.